The present T cell receptor beta chain was sequenced within a study of control samples from healthy donors and cancer patients. The count of this clone is one. Only in-frame clones appear in the TCRdb table, and some are missing; sequencing was by immunoSEQ multiplex PCR. The sample lists over 200,000 clones; over 75% were seen once. Germline V lookup: CDR1 LNHDA, CDR2 SQIVND (reference sequence). The CDR3 spans 14 residues. Trimming removed 10 bases at V and 7 bases at J, with 20 bases between. This sequence joins TRBV19 and TRBJ2-1; a weak D match, TRBD2 (6 bases). The specimen was PBMCs. The clonotype was recovered from a woman in her sixties with lung cancer. The CDR3 DNA reads as TGTGCCACCGGTGGGGGGTGGTTGGTGAATGAGCAGTTCTTC. Its translation is CATGGGWLVNEQFF.